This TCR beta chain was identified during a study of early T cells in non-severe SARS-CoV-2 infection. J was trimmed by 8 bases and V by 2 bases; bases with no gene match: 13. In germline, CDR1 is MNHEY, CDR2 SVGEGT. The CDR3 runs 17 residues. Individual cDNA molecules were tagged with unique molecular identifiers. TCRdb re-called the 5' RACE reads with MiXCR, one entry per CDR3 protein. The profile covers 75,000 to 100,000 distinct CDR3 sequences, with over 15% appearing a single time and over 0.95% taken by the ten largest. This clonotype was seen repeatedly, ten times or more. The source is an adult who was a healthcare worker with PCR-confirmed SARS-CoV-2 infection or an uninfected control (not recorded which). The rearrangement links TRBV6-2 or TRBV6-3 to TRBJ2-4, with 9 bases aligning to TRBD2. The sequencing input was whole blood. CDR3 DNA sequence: TGTGCCAGCAGTTACAATCAGCGGGGGGCCCGCGAGGACATTCAGTACTTC. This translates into CASSYNQRGAREDIQYF.